These T cell receptor beta chains were read from a single sample in a study of OX40 agonist ivuxolimab in advanced cancers. Repertoires were generated with immunoSEQ multiplex PCR, while TCRdb's copy carries only in-frame clones and drops some. The table has 55,000 to 90,000 clones, just over 85% seen once. The sample consisted of CD4+ or CD8+ T cells sorted from blood, taken in a trial of the OX40 agonist ivuxolimab. These receptors were obtained from an adult with an advanced solid tumor such as melanoma, head and neck, liver or kidney cancer. Each CDR3 is given with its conserved first and last residue. A D gene is named only where the DNA matches it firmly. Clone size is given for some rows only: seen once, a few or many times, or a class if the clone is expanded.

V	J	length	D	size	CDR3	DNA
TRBV18	TRBJ2-1	15	-	-	CASSPPVRGGNEQFF	TGTGCCAGCTCACCACCGGTCAGAGGGGGAAATGAGCAGTTCTTC
TRBV9	TRBJ2-2	17	TRBD2	-	CASSPGTSGRYTGELFF	TGTGCCAGCAGCCCCGGGACTAGCGGGAGATACACCGGGGAGCTGTTTTTT
TRBV7-2	TRBJ2-5	18	TRBD1	-	CASSGRDRGRSFGGTQYF	TGTGCCAGCAGCGGACGGGACAGGGGGCGTTCGTTCGGTGGGACCCAGTACTTC
TRBV7-2	TRBJ2-5	15	TRBD2	-	CASSSGLAGEETQYF	TGTGCCAGCAGCTCTGGACTAGCGGGGGAAGAGACCCAGTACTTC
TRBV20-1	TRBJ2-7	11	-	-	CSARGLSEQYF	TGCAGTGCTAGAGGGCTTTCCGAGCAGTACTTC
TRBV30	TRBJ2-3	16	TRBD1	once	CAWSPTRGGRTDTQYF	TGTGCCTGGAGTCCGACGCGAGGGGGCCGCACAGATACGCAGTATTTT
TRBV30	TRBJ1-2	14	-	-	CAWSVRRDEGGYTF	TGTGCCTGGAGTGTACGCAGGGACGAGGGGGGCTACACCTTC
TRBV5-1	TRBJ2-7	15	TRBD1	-	CASSYGTGIWDEQYF	TGCGCCAGCAGCTACGGGACAGGGATCTGGGACGAGCAGTACTTC
TRBV11-3	TRBJ2-3	13	-	-	CASSPLTGDTQYF	TGTGCCAGCAGCCCCCTGACAGGTGATACGCAGTATTTT
TRBV10-3	TRBJ2-7	15	TRBD1	-	CAISETHRGSKEQYF	TGTGCCATCAGTGAGACACACAGGGGATCGAAGGAGCAGTACTTC
TRBV27	TRBJ1-5	13	-	-	CASSPQGNQPQHF	TGTGCCAGCAGCCCACAGGGAAATCAGCCCCAGCATTTT
TRBV19	TRBJ1-1	14	-	-	CASSIAAGGTEAFF	TGTGCCAGTAGTATAGCCGCGGGGGGCACTGAAGCTTTCTTT
TRBV7-3	TRBJ1-1	13	-	-	CASSLQMNTEAFF	TGTGCCAGCAGCTTACAGATGAACACTGAAGCTTTCTTT
TRBV5-6	TRBJ1-4	15	TRBD1	-	CASSYYGQGNEKLFF	TGTGCCAGCAGCTACTACGGACAGGGAAATGAAAAACTGTTTTTT
TRBV7-3	TRBJ2-1	14	-	-	CASSLQGSYNEQFF	TGTGCCAGCAGCTTACAGGGCTCCTACAATGAGCAGTTCTTC
TRBV30	TRBJ2-5	16	TRBD1	-	CAWMGGTDRVGETQYF	TGTGCCTGGATGGGTGGAACGGACAGGGTAGGAGAGACCCAGTACTTC
TRBV6-5	TRBJ2-1	15	TRBD2	-	CASGIGTSGRGGQFF	TGTGCCAGCGGAATTGGGACTAGCGGGAGGGGAGGGCAGTTCTTC